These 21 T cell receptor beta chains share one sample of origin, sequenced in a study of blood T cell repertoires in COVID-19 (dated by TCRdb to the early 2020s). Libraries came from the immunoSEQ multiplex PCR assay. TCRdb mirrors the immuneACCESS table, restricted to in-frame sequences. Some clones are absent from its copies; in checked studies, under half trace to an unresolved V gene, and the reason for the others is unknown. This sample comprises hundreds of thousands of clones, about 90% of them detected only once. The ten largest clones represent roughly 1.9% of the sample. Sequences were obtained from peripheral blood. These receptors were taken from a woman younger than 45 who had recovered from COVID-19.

The CDR3 nucleotides read TGTGCCAGCAGCTTGGGAGGTGGGTACAATGAGCAGTTCTTC. Translating it yields CASSLGGGYNEQFF. The V call is TRBV7-3, the J call TRBJ2-1; D might be TRBD2 (6 bases). The V and J ends lost 3 bases and 4 bases respectively, with 10 bases between them. This CDR3 contains 14 residues. The germline CDR1 and CDR2 sequences are SGHTA and FQGTGA. The full variable domain, completed using reference TRBV7-3 and TRBJ2-1, is GAGVSQTPSNKVTEKGKYVELRCDPISGHTALYWYRQSLGQGPEFLIYFQGTGAADDSGLPNDRFFAVRPEGSVSTLKIQRTERGDSAVYLCASSLGGGYNEQFFGPGTRLTVL.

The CDR3: CASSRCVVAGSYEQYF. CDR3 nucleotides: TGTGCCAGCAGCAGGTGCGTGGTAGCGGGATCCTACGAGCAGTACTTC. This chain uses TRBV12-1 with TRBJ2-7; TRBD2, the D gene given by the table, was not confirmed from the DNA. TRBV12-1 is a pseudogene locus. The CDR3 has 16 residues.

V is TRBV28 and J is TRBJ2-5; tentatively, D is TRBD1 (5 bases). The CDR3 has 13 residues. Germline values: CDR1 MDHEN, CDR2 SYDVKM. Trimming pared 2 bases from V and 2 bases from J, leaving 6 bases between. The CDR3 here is CASSLRQQETQYF. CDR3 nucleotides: TGTGCCAGCAGTTTAAGACAGCAAGAGACCCAGTACTTC.

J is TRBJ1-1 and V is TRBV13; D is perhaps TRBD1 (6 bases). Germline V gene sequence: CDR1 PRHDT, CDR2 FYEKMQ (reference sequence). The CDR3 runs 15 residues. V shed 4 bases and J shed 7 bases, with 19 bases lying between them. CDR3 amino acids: CASSYNRAGGDEAFF. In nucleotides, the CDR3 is TGTGCCAGCAGCTACAACCGAGCTGGGGGCGATGAAGCTTTCTTT.

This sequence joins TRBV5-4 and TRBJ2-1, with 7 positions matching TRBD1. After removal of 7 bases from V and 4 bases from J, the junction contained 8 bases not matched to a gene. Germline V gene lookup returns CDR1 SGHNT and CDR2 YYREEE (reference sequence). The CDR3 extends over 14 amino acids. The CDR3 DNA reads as TGTGCCAGCGGCAAACAGGGGACATACAATGAGCAGTTCTTC. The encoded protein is CASGKQGTYNEQFF.

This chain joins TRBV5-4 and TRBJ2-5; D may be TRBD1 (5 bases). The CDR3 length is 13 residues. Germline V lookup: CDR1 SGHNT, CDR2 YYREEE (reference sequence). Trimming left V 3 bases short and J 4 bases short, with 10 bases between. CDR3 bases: TGTGCCAGCAGCTCTACAGGCGTAGAGACCCAGTACTTC. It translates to CASSSTGVETQYF.

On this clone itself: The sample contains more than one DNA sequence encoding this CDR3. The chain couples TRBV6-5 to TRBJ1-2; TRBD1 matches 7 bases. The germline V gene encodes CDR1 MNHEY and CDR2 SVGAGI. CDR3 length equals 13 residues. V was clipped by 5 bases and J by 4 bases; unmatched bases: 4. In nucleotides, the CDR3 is TGTGCCAGCAGTCCCGACAGGGCCTATGGCTACACCTTC. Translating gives CASSPDRAYGYTF.

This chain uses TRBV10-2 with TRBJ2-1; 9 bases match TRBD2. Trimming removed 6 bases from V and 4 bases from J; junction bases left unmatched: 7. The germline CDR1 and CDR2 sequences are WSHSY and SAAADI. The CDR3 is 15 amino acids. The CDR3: CASRDGTSNYNEQFF. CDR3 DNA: TGCGCCAGCAGAGACGGGACTAGCAATTACAATGAGCAGTTCTTC.

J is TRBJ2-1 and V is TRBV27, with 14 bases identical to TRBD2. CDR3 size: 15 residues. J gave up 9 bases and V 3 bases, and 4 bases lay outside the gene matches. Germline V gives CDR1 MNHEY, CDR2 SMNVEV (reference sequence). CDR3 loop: CASSFRGTSGSEQFF. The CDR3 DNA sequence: TGTGCCAGCAGTTTCCGGGGGACTAGCGGGAGTGAGCAGTTCTTC.

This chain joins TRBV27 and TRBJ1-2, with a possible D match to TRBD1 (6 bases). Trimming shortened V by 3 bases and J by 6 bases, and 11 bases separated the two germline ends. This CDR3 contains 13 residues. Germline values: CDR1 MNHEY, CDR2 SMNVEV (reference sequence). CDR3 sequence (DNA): TGTGCCAGCAGTTTCCGGCCAGGGGATGGCTACACCTTC. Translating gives CASSFRPGDGYTF.

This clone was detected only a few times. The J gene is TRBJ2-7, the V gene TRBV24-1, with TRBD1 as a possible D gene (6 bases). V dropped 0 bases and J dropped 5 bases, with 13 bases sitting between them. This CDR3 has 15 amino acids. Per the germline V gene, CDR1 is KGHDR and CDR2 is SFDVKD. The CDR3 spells CATSDLGRGVDEQYF. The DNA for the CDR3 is TGTGCCACCAGTGATTTGGGCAGGGGAGTGGACGAGCAGTACTTC.

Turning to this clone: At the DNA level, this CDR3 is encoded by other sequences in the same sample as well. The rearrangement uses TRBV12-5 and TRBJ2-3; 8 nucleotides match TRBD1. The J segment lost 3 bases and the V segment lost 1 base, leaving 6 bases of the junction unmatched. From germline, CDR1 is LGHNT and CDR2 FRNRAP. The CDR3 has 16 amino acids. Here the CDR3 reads CASGLGTGGSTDTQYF. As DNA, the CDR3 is TGTGCTAGTGGTTTGGGAACAGGGGGGTCAACAGATACGCAGTATTTT.

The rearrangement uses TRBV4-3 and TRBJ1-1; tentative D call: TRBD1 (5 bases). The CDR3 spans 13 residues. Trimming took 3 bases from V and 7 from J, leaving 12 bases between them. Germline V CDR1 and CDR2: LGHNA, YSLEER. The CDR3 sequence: CASSQGQVREAFF. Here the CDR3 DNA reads TGCGCCAGCAGCCAGGGGCAGGTACGTGAAGCTTTCTTT.

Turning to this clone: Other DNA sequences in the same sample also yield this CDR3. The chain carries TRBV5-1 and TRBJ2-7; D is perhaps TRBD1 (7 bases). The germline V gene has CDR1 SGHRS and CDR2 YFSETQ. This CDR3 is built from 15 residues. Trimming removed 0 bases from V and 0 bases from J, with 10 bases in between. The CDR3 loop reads CASSLGQGLSYEQYF. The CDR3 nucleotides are TGCGCCAGCAGCTTGGGACAGGGACTCTCCTACGAGCAGTACTTC.

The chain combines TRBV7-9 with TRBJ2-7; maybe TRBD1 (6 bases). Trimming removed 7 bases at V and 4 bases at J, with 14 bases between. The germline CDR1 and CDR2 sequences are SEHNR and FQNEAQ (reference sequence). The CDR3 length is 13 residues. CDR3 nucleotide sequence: TGTGCCAGCACCATGCACGGACAGTACGAGCAGTACTTC. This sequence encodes CASTMHGQYEQYF. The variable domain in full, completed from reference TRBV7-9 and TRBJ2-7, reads DTGVSQNPRHKITKRGQNVTFRCDPISEHNRLYWYRQTLGQGPEFLTYFQNEAQLEKSRLLSDRFSAERPKGSFSTLEIQRTEQGDSAMYLCASTMHGQYEQYFGPGTRLTVT.

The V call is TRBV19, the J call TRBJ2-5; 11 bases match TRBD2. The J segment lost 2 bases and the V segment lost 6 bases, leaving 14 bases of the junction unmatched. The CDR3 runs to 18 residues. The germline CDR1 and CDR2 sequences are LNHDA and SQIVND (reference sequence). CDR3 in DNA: TGTGCCAGTAGCAGACGCGCTGTTAGCGGGGGGGCACAAGAGACCCAGTACTTC. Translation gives CASSRRAVSGGAQETQYF.

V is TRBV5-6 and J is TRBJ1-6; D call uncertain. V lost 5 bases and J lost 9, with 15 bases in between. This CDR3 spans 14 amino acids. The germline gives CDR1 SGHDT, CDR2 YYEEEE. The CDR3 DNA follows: TGTGCCAGCAGTTTACGGGATCTTCTTTCACCCCTCCACTTT. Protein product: CASSLRDLLSPLHF.

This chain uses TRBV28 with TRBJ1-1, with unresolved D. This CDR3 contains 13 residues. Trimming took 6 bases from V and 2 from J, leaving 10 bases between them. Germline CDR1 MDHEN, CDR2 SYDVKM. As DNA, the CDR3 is TGTGCCAGCAGCCCACCTATAAACACTGAAGCTTTCTTT. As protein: CASSPPINTEAFF.

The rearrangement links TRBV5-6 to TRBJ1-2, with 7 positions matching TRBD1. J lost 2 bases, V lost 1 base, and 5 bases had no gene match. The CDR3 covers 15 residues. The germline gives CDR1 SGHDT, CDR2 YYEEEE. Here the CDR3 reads CASSLLQGLNYGYTF. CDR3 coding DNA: TGTGCCAGCAGCTTGCTACAGGGGCTGAACTATGGCTACACCTTC. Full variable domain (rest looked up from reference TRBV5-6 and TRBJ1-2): DAGVTQSPTHLIKTRGQQVTLRCSPKSGHDTVSWYQQALGQGPQFIFQYYEEEERQRGNFPDRFSGHQFPNYSSELNVNALLLGDSALYLCASSLLQGLNYGYTFGSGTRLTVV.

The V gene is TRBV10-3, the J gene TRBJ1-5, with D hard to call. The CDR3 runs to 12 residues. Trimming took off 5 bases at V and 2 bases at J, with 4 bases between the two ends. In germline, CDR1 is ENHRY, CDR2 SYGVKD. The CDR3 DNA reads TGTGCCATCAGTCCTGGCAATCAGCCCCAGCATTTT. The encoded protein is CAISPGNQPQHF.

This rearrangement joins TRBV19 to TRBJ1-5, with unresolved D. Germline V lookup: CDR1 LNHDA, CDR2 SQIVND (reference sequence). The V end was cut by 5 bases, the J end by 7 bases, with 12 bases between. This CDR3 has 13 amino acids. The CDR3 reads CASSFLMGQPQHF. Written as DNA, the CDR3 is TGTGCCAGTAGTTTTCTTATGGGCCAGCCCCAGCATTTT.